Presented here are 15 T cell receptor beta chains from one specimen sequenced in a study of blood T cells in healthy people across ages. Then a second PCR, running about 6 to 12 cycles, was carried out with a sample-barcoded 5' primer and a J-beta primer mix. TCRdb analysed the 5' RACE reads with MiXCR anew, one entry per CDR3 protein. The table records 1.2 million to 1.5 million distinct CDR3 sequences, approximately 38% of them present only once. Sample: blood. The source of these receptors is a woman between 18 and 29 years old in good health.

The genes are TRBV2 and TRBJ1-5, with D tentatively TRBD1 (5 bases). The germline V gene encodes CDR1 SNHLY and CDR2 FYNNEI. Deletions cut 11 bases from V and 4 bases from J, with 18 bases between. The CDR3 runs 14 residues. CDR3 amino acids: CADAQGISNQPQHF. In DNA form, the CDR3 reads TGTGCCGATGCTCAGGGAATCTCTAATCAGCCCCAGCATTTT.

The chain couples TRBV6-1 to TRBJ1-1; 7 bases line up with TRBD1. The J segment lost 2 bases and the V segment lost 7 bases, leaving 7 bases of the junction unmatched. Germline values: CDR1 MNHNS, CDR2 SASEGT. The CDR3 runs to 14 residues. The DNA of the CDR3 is TGTGCCAGCATCAACAGGGGAGGAAACACTGAAGCTTTCTTT. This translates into CASINRGGNTEAFF.

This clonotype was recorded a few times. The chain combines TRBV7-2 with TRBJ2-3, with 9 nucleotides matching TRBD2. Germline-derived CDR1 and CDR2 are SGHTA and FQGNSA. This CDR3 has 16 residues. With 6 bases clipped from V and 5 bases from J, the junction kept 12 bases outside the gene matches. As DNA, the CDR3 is TGTGCCAGCAGTATAGTCGGCGGGGGGGCCAAAGATACGCAGTATTTT. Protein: CASSIVGGGAKDTQYF. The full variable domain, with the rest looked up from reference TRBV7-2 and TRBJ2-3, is GAGVSQSPSNKVTEKGKDVELRCDPISGHTALYWYRQSLGQGLEFLIYFQGNSAPDKSGLPSDRFSAERTGGSVSTLTIQRTQQEDSAVYLCASSIVGGGAKDTQYFGPGTRLTVL.

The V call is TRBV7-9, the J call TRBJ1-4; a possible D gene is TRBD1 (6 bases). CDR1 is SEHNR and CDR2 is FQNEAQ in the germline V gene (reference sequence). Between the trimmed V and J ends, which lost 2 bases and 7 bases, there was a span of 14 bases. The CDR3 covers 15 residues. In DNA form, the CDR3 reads TGTGCCAGCAGCTTAAGCAGGGGCGCGGGTGAAAAACTGTTTTTT. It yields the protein CASSLSRGAGEKLFF. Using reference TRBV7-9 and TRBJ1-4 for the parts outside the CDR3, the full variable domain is DTGVSQNPRHKITKRGQNVTFRCDPISEHNRLYWYRQTLGQGPEFLTYFQNEAQLEKSRLLSDRFSAERPKGSFSTLEIQRTEQGDSAMYLCASSLSRGAGEKLFFGSGTQLSVL.

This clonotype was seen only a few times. DNA for the CDR3: TGTGCCAGCACGGACGAGGACAGACTCACAGATACGCAGTATTTT. Its translation: CASTDEDRLTDTQYF. The chain links TRBV12-3 or TRBV12-4 to TRBJ2-3; a possible D gene is TRBD1 (6 bases). The germline V and J ends were trimmed by 7 bases and 2 bases, with 16 bases remaining between them. This CDR3 region has 15 residues.

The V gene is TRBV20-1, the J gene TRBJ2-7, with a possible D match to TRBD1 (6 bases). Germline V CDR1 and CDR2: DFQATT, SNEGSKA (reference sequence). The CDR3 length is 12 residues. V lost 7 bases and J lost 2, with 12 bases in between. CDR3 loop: CSGTDSPYEQYF. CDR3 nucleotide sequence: TGCAGTGGGACGGACAGTCCCTACGAGCAGTACTTC.

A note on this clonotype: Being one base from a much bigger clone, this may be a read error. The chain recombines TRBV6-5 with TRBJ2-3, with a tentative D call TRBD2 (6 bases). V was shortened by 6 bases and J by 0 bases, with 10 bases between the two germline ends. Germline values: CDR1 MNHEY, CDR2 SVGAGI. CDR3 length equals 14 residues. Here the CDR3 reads CASRYGGSTDTQYF. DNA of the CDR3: TGTGCCAGCAGGTACGGGGGAAGCACAGATACGCAGTATTTT.

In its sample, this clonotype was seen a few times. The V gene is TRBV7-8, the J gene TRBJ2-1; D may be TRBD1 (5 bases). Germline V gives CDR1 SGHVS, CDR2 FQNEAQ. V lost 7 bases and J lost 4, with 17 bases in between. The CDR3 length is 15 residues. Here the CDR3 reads CASTQGAPSYNEQFF. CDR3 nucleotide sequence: TGTGCCAGCACCCAAGGGGCTCCCTCTTACAATGAGCAGTTCTTC.

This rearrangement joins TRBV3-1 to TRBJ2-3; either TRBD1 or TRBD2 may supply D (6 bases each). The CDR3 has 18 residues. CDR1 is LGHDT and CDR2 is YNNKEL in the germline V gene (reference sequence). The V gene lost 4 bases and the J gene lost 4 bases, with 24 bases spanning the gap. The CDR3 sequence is CASSPRWASTGRPDTQYF. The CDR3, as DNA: TGTGCCAGCAGCCCAAGATGGGCTAGCACAGGGAGGCCAGATACGCAGTATTTT.

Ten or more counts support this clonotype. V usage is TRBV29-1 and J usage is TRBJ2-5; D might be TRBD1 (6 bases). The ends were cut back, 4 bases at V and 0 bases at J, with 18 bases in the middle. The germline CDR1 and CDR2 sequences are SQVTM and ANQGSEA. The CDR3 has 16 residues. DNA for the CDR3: TGCAGCGTTGGGGGGCCAAGGACCTCGTACCAAGAGACCCAGTACTTC. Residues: CSVGGPRTSYQETQYF.

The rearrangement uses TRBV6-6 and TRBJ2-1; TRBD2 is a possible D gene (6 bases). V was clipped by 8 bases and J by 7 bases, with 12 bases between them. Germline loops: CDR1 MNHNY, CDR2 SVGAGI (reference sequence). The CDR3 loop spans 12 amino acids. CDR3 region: CASQGSGNEQFF. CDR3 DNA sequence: TGTGCCAGCCAAGGAAGCGGGAATGAGCAGTTCTTC.

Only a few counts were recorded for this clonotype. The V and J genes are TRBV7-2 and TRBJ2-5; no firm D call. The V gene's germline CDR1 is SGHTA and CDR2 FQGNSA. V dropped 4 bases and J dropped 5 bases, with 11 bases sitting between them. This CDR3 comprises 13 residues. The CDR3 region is CASSSPPWETQYF. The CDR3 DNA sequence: TGTGCCAGCAGCTCCCCTCCCTGGGAGACCCAGTACTTC. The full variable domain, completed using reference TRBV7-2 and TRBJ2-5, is GAGVSQSPSNKVTEKGKDVELRCDPISGHTALYWYRQSLGQGLEFLIYFQGNSAPDKSGLPSDRFSAERTGGSVSTLTIQRTQQEDSAVYLCASSSPPWETQYFGPGTRLLVL.

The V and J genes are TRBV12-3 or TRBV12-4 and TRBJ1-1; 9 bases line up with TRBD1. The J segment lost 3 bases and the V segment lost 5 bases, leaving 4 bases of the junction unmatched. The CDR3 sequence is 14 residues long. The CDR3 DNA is TGTGCCAGCAGTAACAGGGGGCCCGACACTGAAGCTTTCTTT. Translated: CASSNRGPDTEAFF.

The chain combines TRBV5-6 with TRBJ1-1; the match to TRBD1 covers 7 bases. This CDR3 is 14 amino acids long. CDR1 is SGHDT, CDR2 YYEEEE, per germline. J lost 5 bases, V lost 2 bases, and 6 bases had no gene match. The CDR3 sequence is CASSFGRGSTEAFF. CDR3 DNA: TGTGCCAGCAGCTTCGGCAGGGGGTCAACTGAAGCTTTCTTT.

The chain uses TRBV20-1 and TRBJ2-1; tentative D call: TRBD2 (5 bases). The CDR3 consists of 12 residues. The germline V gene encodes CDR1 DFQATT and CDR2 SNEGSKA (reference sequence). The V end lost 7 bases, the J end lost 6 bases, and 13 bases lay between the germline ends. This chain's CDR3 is CSVFGKINEQFF. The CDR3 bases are TGCAGTGTGTTCGGGAAGATCAATGAGCAGTTCTTC.